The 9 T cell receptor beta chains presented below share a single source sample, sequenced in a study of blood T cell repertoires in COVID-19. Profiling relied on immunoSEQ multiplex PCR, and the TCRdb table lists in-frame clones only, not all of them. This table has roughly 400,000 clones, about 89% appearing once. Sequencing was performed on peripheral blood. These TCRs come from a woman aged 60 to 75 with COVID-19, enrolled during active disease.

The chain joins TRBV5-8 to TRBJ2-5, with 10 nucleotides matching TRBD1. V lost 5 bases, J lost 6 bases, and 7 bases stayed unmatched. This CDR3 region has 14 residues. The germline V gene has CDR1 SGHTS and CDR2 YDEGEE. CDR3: CASSLDRGLKTQYF. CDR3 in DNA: TGTGCCAGCAGTCTTGACAGGGGGCTAAAGACCCAGTACTTC.

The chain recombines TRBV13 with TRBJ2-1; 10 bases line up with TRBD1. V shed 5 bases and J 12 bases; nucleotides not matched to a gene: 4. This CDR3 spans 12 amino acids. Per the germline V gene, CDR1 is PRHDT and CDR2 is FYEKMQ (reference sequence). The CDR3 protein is CASSRDRGGQFF. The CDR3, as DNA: TGTGCCAGCAGCCGGGACAGGGGAGGGCAGTTCTTC.

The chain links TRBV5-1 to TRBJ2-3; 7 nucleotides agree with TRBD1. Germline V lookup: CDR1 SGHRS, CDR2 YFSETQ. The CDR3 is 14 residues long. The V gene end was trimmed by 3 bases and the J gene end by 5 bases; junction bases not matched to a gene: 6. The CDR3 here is CASSSRTGLDTQYF. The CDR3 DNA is TGCGCCAGCAGCTCCCGGACAGGATTAGATACGCAGTATTTT.

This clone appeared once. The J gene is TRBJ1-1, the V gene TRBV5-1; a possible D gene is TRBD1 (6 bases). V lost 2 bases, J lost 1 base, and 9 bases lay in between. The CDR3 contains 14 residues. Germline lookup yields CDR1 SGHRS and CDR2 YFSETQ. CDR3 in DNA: TGCGCCAGCAGCTTTGAAGGGGGGAACACTGAAGCTTTCTTT. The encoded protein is CASSFEGGNTEAFF. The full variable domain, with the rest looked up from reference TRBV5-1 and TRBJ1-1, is KAGVTQTPRYLIKTRGQQVTLSCSPISGHRSVSWYQQTPGQGLQFLFEYFSETQRNKGNFPGRFSGRQFSNSRSEMNVSTLELGDSALYLCASSFEGGNTEAFFGQGTRLTVV.

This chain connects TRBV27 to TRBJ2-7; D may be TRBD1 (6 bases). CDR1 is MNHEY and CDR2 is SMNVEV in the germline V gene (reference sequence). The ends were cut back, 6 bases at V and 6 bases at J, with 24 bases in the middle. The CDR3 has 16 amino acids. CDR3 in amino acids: CASSPNRVRGIREQYF. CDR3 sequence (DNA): TGTGCCAGCAGCCCAAACAGGGTAAGGGGCATACGCGAGCAGTACTTC.

Here the CDR3 reads CASTGYSNQPQHF. As DNA, the CDR3 is TGTGCCAGTACAGGATATAGCAATCAGCCCCAGCATTTT. The chain links TRBV10-3 to TRBJ1-5; D may be TRBD1 (5 bases). V was pared by 10 bases and J by 0 bases, with 10 bases between. Per germline, CDR1 ENHRY and CDR2 SYGVKD. This CDR3 is built from 13 residues.

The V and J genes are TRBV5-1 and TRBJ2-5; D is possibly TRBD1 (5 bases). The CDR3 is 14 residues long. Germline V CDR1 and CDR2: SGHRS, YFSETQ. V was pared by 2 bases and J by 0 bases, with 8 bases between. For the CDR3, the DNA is TGCGCCAGCAGCTTCATCAGGGACCAAGAGACCCAGTACTTC. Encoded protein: CASSFIRDQETQYF. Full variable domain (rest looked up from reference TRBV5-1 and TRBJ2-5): KAGVTQTPRYLIKTRGQQVTLSCSPISGHRSVSWYQQTPGQGLQFLFEYFSETQRNKGNFPGRFSGRQFSNSRSEMNVSTLELGDSALYLCASSFIRDQETQYFGPGTRLLVL.

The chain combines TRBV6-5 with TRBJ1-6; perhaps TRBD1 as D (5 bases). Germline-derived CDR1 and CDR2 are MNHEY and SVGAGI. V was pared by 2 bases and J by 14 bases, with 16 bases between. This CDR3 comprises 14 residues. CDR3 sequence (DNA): TGTGCCAGCAGTTACGCCCCGGGGGTCGGGTCCCTCCACTTT. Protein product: CASSYAPGVGSLHF.

DNA of the CDR3: TGTGCCAGTAGTAACCGCGACAGGGGAAATCAGCCCCAGCATTTT. Translation: CASSNRDRGNQPQHF. The chain links TRBV19 to TRBJ1-5, with 8 bases fitting TRBD1. The CDR3 consists of 15 residues. The J segment lost 4 bases and the V segment lost 4 bases, leaving 6 bases of the junction unmatched. The germline V gene encodes CDR1 LNHDA and CDR2 SQIVND (reference sequence).